This T cell receptor (beta chain) was recorded in a study of T cell responses to AZD1222 COVID-19 vaccine (dated by TCRdb to the early 2020s). A note on the overall study: Because spike-specific TCR depth and breadth did not differ between the two schedules, AZD1222 recipients who got a second dose at roughly 4 weeks were pooled with those who got a second dose at roughly 12 weeks. A total of just over 230 trial participants underwent TCR sequencing, of whom more than 200 had received two doses of AZD1222 and 26 had received two doses of the MenACWY control vaccine. Trial participants were enrolled by age into 18-55, 56-69 and 70-plus year subgroups, with around 150, 28 and 57 TCR-sequenced participants respectively.

General study outcomes and caveats: Only five or six AZD1222 recipients were SARS-CoV-2 seropositive at baseline, limiting conclusions about previously exposed vaccinees. Reportedly, close to half of the unique spike-specific TCRs recognized epitopes lying outside the regions that are mutated in the B.1.351 and B.1.1.7 variants. Most participants were white British and females outnumbered males, and the authors suggested that clonal diversity may have been underestimated. After two AZD1222 doses, both the breadth and the depth of spike-specific TCRs were significantly higher than at day 0 and than in MenACWY recipients. Vaccine-associated CD4 TCRs spanned the whole spike protein, with dominant responses in regions 160-218 and 743-854. In the small 56-69-year group, the increase in depth fell short of significance, most likely because of low power. Because no samples from the day 14 peak response were available, repertoires could be characterized only after the peak T cell response.

The sample's time point label, in plain terms: baseline before first vaccination. Samples from vaccinated people were obtained from the UK trials COV001 and COV002, which included a single-blind randomized controlled phase 2/3 trial of AZD1222 (ChAdOx1 nCoV-19) in healthy adults. Trial participant PBMC samples were collected at day 0 and day 28 after the second dose for TCRbeta chain sequencing. As to this clone: It lacks a known antigen. Per-base quality was not reported, and no clone a single base away is much larger than it.

The CDR3 regions of human TCRbeta chains were analyzed by immunosequencing. The original methods were these. TCRs in the repertoires were matched against a reference library of SARS-CoV-2-specific TCRs that had been generated with the MIRA antigen-specificity platform. Breadth was defined as the fraction of unique TCRs that were SARS-CoV-2-associated. Depth was defined as the fraction of total T cells that were SARS-CoV-2-associated. Using the MIRA data, every spike-specific TCR was mapped to the spike region that the TCR reacted to and assigned to either a CD4 or a CD8 class. Log10-transformed breadth and depth values were compared by one-way ANOVA with Sidak's multiple comparisons tests. Drawn from immuneACCESS, this table holds only the in-frame rearrangements with V and J called that TCRdb kept. Clones are partly lost; checked studies trace under half to an unresolved V gene and leave the rest unexplained. The DNA was the basis for D and trimming; V, J and clone size are from that table. The sample contains 95,000 to 150,000 clones, less than 90% of them found a single time. The biggest ten clones account for 25% to 30% of the sample.

CDR1 and CDR2, looked up from the germline V gene, are SGHRS and YFSETQ. Measured from the cysteine to the phenylalanine, the CDR3 is 15 residues long. CDR3 DNA is the only sequence kept; it has 45 bases, read in frame from the first base. The junction shows trimming of 5 bases on V and 0 bases on J, and the gene matches do not reach 2 bases of it. The receptor was derived from an adult in good health. The V and J segments used are TRBV5-1 and TRBJ2-1; 10 middle bases align to TRBD2. The sequenced sample was peripheral blood, obtained on day 0 of AZD1222 vaccination. This receptor has the CDR3 CASRSSGSSYNEQFF. The nucleotides are TGCGCCAGCAGATCTAGCGGGAGCTCCTACAATGAGCAGTTCTTC.